This is a list of T cell receptor beta chains from one sample in a study of low-dose radiotherapy and immunotherapy resistance in tumors. TCRdb redid the calling of the reads with MiXCR, one entry per CDR3 protein. The data hold roughly 100,000 distinct CDR3 sequences, with under 25% observed a single time. The specimen was PBMCs, collected after low-dose radiotherapy plus immunotherapy. These receptors originate from a female donor with ovarian cancer. The CDR3 runs from the conserved cysteine through the conserved F or W. The order of the fields is CDR3 length, D gene, V gene, J gene, clone size, CDR3 DNA, CDR3 protein. D genes are given only for firm matches. A clone size is listed for some rows: how often the clone was seen (once, few, many), or a class if it is expanded.

>13|TRBD1|TRBV4-2|TRBJ1-1|many
TGTGCCAGCAGCCAGGACAGGGCCGCTGAAGCTTTCTTT
CASSQDRAAEAFF
>18|TRBD1|TRBV6-2/TRBV6-3|TRBJ1-6|many
TGTGCCAGCAGTGCCCTCTTTCCCAGGGGGGCGGATAATTCACCCCTCCACTTT
CASSALFPRGADNSPLHF
>14|TRBD1|TRBV5-4|TRBJ1-2|few
TGTGCCAGCAGCCCGGAGCCAGGGGGCTATGGCTACACCTTC
CASSPEPGGYGYTF
>15|TRBD1|TRBV12-3/TRBV12-4|TRBJ2-5|many
TGTGCCAGCAGCCGAGACGGGACAGGGATGGAGACCCAGTACTTC
CASSRDGTGMETQYF
>16|TRBD1|TRBV7-9|TRBJ2-5|many
TGTGCCAGCAGCCCCGGCGGTACAGGGGGACCAGAGACCCAGTACTTC
CASSPGGTGGPETQYF
>11|.|TRBV30|TRBJ1-2|many
TGTGCCTGGAGCCAGGGTCGTGGCTACACCTTC
CAWSQGRGYTF
>14|.|TRBV28|TRBJ1-1|many
TGTGCCAGCAGTTTAGCTTTCCCGAACACTGAAGCTTTCTTT
CASSLAFPNTEAFF
>14|.|TRBV27|TRBJ2-7|many
TGTGCCAGCAGTTCTGGGTTCTACTCCTACGAGCAGTACTTC
CASSSGFYSYEQYF
>16|.|TRBV28|TRBJ2-7|.
TGTGCCAGCAGTCCCGCCCCGTGGACTTTTGACTACGAGCAGTACTTC
CASSPAPWTFDYEQYF
>13|.|TRBV6-2/TRBV6-3|TRBJ1-5|.
TGTGCCAGCAGAGGGGGGGCAGATCAGCCCCAGCATTTT
CASRGGADQPQHF
>14|.|TRBV7-9|TRBJ2-7|many
TGTGCCAGCAGCTTAGAAGGGTATAGCCACGAGCAGTACTTC
CASSLEGYSHEQYF
>12|.|TRBV5-1|TRBJ2-1|.
TGCGCCAGCAGCGCCGCGGTGGATGAGCAGTTCTTC
CASSAAVDEQFF
>15|TRBD1|TRBV4-3|TRBJ1-6|.
TGCGCCAGCAGCAGCCGGGACAGGGAGAATTCACCCCTCCACTTT
CASSSRDRENSPLHF